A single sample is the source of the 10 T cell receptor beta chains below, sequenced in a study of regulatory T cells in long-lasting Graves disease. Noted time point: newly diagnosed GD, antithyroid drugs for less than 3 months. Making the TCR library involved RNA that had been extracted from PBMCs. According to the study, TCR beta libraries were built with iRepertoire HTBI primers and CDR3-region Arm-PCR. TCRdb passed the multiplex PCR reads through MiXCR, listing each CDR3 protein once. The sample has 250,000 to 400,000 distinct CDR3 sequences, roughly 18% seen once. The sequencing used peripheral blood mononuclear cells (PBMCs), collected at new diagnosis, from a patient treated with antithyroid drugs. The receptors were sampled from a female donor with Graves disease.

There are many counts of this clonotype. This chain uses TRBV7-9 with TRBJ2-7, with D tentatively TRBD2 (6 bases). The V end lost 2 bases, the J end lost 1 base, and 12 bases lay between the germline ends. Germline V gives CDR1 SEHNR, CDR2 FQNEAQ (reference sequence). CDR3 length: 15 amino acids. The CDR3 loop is CASSLSGDISYEQYF. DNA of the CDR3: TGTGCCAGCAGCTTATCGGGAGACATATCCTACGAGCAGTACTTC.

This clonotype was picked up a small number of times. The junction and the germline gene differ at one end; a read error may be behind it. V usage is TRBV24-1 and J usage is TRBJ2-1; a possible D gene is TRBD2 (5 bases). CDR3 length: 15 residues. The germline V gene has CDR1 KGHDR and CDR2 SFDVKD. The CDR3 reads CATSDSQRSEDEQLF. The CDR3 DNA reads TGTGCCACCAGTGATTCACAGCGGTCCGAGGATGAGCAGCTCTTC.

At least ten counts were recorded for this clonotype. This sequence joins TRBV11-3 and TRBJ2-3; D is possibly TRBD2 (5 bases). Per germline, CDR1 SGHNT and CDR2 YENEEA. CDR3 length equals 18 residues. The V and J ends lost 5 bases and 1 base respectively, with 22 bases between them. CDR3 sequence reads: CASSDVQRTVDGTDTQYF. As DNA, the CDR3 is TGTGCCAGCAGCGACGTACAGCGGACCGTGGATGGCACAGATACGCAGTATTTT.

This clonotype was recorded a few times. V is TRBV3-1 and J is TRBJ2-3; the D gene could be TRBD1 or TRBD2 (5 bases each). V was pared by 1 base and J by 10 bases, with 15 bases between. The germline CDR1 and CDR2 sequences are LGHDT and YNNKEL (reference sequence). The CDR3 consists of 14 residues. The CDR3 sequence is CASSQGGRANAQYF. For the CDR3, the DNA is TGTGCCAGCAGCCAAGGGGGGAGAGCAAATGCGCAGTATTTT.

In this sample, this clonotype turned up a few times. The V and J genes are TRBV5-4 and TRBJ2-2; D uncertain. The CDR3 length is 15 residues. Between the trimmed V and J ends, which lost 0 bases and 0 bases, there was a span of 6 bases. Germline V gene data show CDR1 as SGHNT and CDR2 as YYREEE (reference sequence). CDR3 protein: CASSLDNTNTGELFF. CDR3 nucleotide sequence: TGTGCCAGCAGCTTGGACAACACGAACACCGGGGAGCTGTTTTTT.

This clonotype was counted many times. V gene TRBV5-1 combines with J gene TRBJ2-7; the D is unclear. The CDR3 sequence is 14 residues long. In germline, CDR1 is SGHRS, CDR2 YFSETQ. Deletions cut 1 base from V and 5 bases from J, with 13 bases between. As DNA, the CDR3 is TGCGCCAGCAGCTTGCAGGTAAAGAAGGACGAGCAGTACTTC. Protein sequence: CASSLQVKKDEQYF.

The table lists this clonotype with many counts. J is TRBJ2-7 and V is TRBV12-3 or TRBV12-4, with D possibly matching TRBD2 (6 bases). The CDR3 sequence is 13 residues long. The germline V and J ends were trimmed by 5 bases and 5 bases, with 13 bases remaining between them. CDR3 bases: TGTGCCAGCAGTCTCACGGACTACCACGAGCAGTACTTC. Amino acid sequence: CASSLTDYHEQYF.

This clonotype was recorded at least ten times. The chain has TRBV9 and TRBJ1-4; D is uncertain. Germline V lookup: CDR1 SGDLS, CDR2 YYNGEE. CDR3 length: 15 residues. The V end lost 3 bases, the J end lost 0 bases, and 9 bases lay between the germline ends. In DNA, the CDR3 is TGTGCCAGCAGCGCCTTCGCCACAACTAATGAAAAACTGTTTTTT. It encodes CASSAFATTNEKLFF.

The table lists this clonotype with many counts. CDR3 region: CASSRFKGQGDYGYTF. The CDR3 DNA reads TGTGCCAGCAGCCGATTCAAGGGGCAGGGGGACTATGGCTACACCTTC. The chain employs TRBV7-9 and TRBJ1-2, with 7 bases matching TRBD1. Per the germline V gene, CDR1 is SEHNR and CDR2 is FQNEAQ (reference sequence). With 5 bases clipped from V and 3 bases from J, the junction kept 12 bases outside the gene matches. The CDR3 is made up of 16 amino acids.

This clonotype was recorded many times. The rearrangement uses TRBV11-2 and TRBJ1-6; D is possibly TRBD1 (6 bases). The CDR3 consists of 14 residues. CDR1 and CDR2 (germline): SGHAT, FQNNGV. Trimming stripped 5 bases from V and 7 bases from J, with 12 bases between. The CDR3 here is CASSVRDTNSPLHF. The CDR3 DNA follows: TGTGCCAGCAGCGTGCGGGACACCAATTCACCCCTCCACTTT.